This T cell receptor (beta chain) was sequenced for a study of T cell responses to AZD1222 COVID-19 vaccine. Trimming removed 2 bases at V and 2 bases at J, with 8 bases between. CDR3 size: 14 residues. The germline V gene encodes CDR1 SGHDT and CDR2 YYEEEE. Only in-frame clones appear in the TCRdb table, and some are missing; sequencing was by immunoSEQ multiplex PCR. The sample comprises about 160,000 clones, roughly 93% of which are singletons, and approximately 1% rests with the top ten. Sequences were derived from peripheral blood, sampled on day 0 of AZD1222 vaccination. This TCR was sampled from an adult in good health. V usage is TRBV5-6 and J usage is TRBJ1-5; D is undetermined. The CDR3 is CASSLGLGNQPQHF. The CDR3 nucleotides read TGTGCCAGCAGCTTAGGGCTCGGCAATCAGCCCCAGCATTTT. Full variable domain (outside the CDR3, taken from reference TRBV5-6 and TRBJ1-5): DAGVTQSPTHLIKTRGQQVTLRCSPKSGHDTVSWYQQALGQGPQFIFQYYEEEERQRGNFPDRFSGHQFPNYSSELNVNALLLGDSALYLCASSLGLGNQPQHFGDGTRLSIL.